Below are 29 T cell receptor beta chains sequenced from a single sample in a study of shared T cell receptors in the human thymus. Some clones are missing from TCRdb's copy, which holds only in-frame ones; the method was immunoSEQ multiplex PCR. Of about 610,000 clones detected, roughly 90% appear once; the ten largest clones hold around 0.0099%. These data are also associated with another study on human thymus T cells.

The sample comprised thymocytes. The receptors here all came from a boy in the first two years of life with a congenital heart defect.

This sequence joins TRBV27 and TRBJ1-4; tentatively, D is TRBD1 (5 bases). Trimming removed 5 bases at V and 8 bases at J, with 21 bases between. From germline, CDR1 is MNHEY and CDR2 SMNVEV (reference sequence). The CDR3 totals 16 residues. The CDR3 coding sequence is TGTGCCAGCAGTCCCAGACAGTCCGAAGGACGGGAAAAACTGTTTTTT. It is translated as CASSPRQSEGREKLFF.

This chain uses TRBV5-1 with TRBJ2-1, with 14 bases aligning to TRBD2. The germline CDR1 and CDR2 sequences are SGHRS and YFSETQ. This CDR3 contains 17 residues. J gave up 7 bases and V 4 bases, and 10 bases lay outside the gene matches. CDR3 nucleotides: TGCGCCAGCAGCCCCCTAGGGACTAGCGGGAGTGTGAATGAGCAGTTCTTC. It translates to CASSPLGTSGSVNEQFF.

The chain carries TRBV4-2 and TRBJ2-3; D is undetermined. The CDR3 is made up of 15 amino acids. The germline V gene encodes CDR1 LGHNA and CDR2 YNFKEQ. V dropped 4 bases and J dropped 1 base, with 12 bases sitting between them. The CDR3 coding sequence is TGTGCCAGCAGCCGCCAGGTTTTGGGCACAGATACGCAGTATTTT. As protein: CASSRQVLGTDTQYF.

V usage is TRBV5-4 and J usage is TRBJ2-7, with D perhaps TRBD1 (6 bases). CDR3 length: 13 residues. Germline assignment: CDR1 SGHNT and CDR2 YYREEE (reference sequence). V was trimmed by 2 bases and J by 8 bases, leaving 14 bases between them. CDR3 DNA: TGTGCCAGCAGCTTATTAGTCCAGGGGAAGCAGTACTTC. Translation: CASSLLVQGKQYF.

The V and J genes are TRBV29-1 and TRBJ2-2; 11 bases agree with TRBD1. This CDR3 is built from 13 residues. J gave up 5 bases and V 4 bases, and 0 bases lay outside the gene matches. The germline V gene has CDR1 SQVTM and CDR2 ANQGSEA. In nucleotides, the CDR3 is TGCAGCGTTGGGGACAGGGGGACCGGGGAGCTGTTTTTT. Translation gives CSVGDRGTGELFF.

This clone was seen only once. J is TRBJ2-3 and V is TRBV5-1; D is perhaps TRBD1 (6 bases). This CDR3 region has 16 residues. CDR1 is SGHRS and CDR2 is YFSETQ in the germline V gene. V was trimmed by 2 bases and J by 0 bases, leaving 13 bases between them. This chain's CDR3 is CASSFRDTSSTDTQYF. The CDR3 DNA reads as TGCGCCAGCAGCTTCCGGGACACGTCTAGCACAGATACGCAGTATTTT.

The chain carries TRBV19 and TRBJ2-2; D is unclear. Germline V lookup: CDR1 LNHDA, CDR2 SQIVND (reference sequence). The ends were cut back, 5 bases at V and 4 bases at J, with 17 bases in the middle. This CDR3 is 16 amino acids long. CDR3 in DNA: TGTGCCAGTAGTGAAGACAATTACTGGTCCACCGGGGAGCTGTTTTTT. It encodes CASSEDNYWSTGELFF.

V and J are TRBV29-1 and TRBJ1-1; D possibly corresponds to TRBD1 (5 bases). V lost 7 bases, J lost 4 bases, and 19 bases lay in between. The CDR3 consists of 14 residues. Germline assignment: CDR1 SQVTM and CDR2 ANQGSEA. This CDR3 is CSAPGAELSTEAFF. The DNA for the CDR3 is TGCAGCGCCCCTGGGGCGGAGTTGAGCACTGAAGCTTTCTTT.

The chain has TRBV4-3 and TRBJ1-5, with TRBD1 as a possible D gene (5 bases). Germline V CDR1 and CDR2: LGHNA, YSLEER. V was trimmed by 1 base and J by 6 bases, leaving 10 bases between them. The length of the CDR3 is 14 residues. Written as DNA, the CDR3 is TGCGCCAGCAGCCAAGTTTGGGGGGGTCAGCCCCAGCATTTT. Translation: CASSQVWGGQPQHF.

This clone occurred once. The gene calls are TRBV10-3 and TRBJ2-3, with D tentatively TRBD1 (6 bases). The CDR3 is 14 amino acids. The germline V gene has CDR1 ENHRY and CDR2 SYGVKD. Trimming took off 7 bases at V and 4 bases at J, with 15 bases between the two ends. In nucleotides, the CDR3 is TGTGCCATCAAGGGGGATCTCGACGCAGATACGCAGTATTTT. Translation: CAIKGDLDADTQYF.

This chain connects TRBV4-1 to TRBJ2-7; a possible D gene is TRBD1 (6 bases). The germline V gene encodes CDR1 MGHRA and CDR2 YSYEKL. With 2 bases removed from V and 3 bases from J, the gap between germline ends came to 8 bases. CDR3 length equals 13 residues. The CDR3 region has the DNA TGCGCCAGCAGCCAACTGGACAGCTACGAGCAGTACTTC. This sequence encodes CASSQLDSYEQYF.

The chain has TRBV4-2 and TRBJ2-1; 11 bases match TRBD1. With V trimmed by 3 bases and J by 4 bases, 14 bases remained unmatched. Germline loops: CDR1 LGHNA, CDR2 YNFKEQ. CDR3 length: 19 amino acids. The CDR3 nucleotides are TGTGCCAGCAGCCAGGGACAGGGGGAGTGGGCGGGAGTATACAATGAGCAGTTCTTC. It is translated as CASSQGQGEWAGVYNEQFF.

V gene TRBV12-5 combines with J gene TRBJ1-2; D gene uncertain. Trimming removed 5 bases from V and 1 base from J, with 20 bases in between. The germline V gene has CDR1 LGHNT and CDR2 FRNRAP. The CDR3 length is 17 residues. CDR3 DNA: TGTGCTAGTGGTCCTCCCTTTTCAGGTTTCCTTAACTATGGCTACACCTTC. As protein: CASGPPFSGFLNYGYTF.

The chain carries TRBV5-4 and TRBJ2-3; TRBD2 agrees at 8 bases. Germline V CDR1 and CDR2: SGHNT, YYREEE (reference sequence). After removal of 0 bases from V and 1 base from J, the junction contained 4 bases not matched to a gene. The CDR3 has 16 residues. The CDR3 is CASSLASGSGTDTQYF. For the CDR3, the DNA is TGTGCCAGCAGCTTGGCAAGCGGGAGCGGCACAGATACGCAGTATTTT. The full variable domain, its missing parts supplied by reference TRBV5-4 and TRBJ2-3, is ETGVTQSPTHLIKTRGQQVTLRCSSQSGHNTVSWYQQALGQGPQFIFQYYREEENGRGNFPPRFSGLQFPNYSSELNVNALELDDSALYLCASSLASGSGTDTQYFGPGTRLTVL.

The V gene is TRBV15, the J gene TRBJ2-1; 10 bases are a match to TRBD2. The CDR3 totals 18 residues. Trimming at V came to 1 base and at J to 5 bases, leaving 11 bases not matched to a gene. Germline loops: CDR1 LNHNV, CDR2 YYDKDF (reference sequence). CDR3 sequence: CATSRVPELAGPHNEQFF. CDR3 sequence (DNA): TGTGCCACCAGCAGAGTCCCCGAACTAGCGGGACCCCACAATGAGCAGTTCTTC.

The chain carries TRBV11-2 and TRBJ2-1; 8 nucleotides agree with TRBD2. The CDR3 contains 16 residues. CDR1 and CDR2 (germline): SGHAT, FQNNGV. Trimming cost V 2 bases and J 2 bases; bases outside gene matches: 5. CDR3 in amino acids: CASSLNSGTAYNEQFF. The CDR3 DNA reads TGTGCCAGCAGCTTAAATAGCGGGACTGCCTACAATGAGCAGTTCTTC.

This chain uses TRBV28 with TRBJ2-2; D might be TRBD2 (6 bases). Trimming stripped 5 bases from V and 9 bases from J, with 25 bases between. Per the germline V gene, CDR1 is MDHEN and CDR2 is SYDVKM. The CDR3 is 17 amino acids. The CDR3 is CASSEKRLACDLRELFF. CDR3 nucleotides: TGTGCCAGCAGTGAAAAACGTCTAGCGTGTGACTTACGGGAGCTGTTTTTT.

The chain recombines TRBV21-1 with TRBJ1-3; the listed D gene, TRBD1, was not tested against the DNA. TRBV21-1 is noted as a pseudogene. This CDR3 spans 17 amino acids. The CDR3 DNA is TGTGCCAGCAGCAAAAGGTGGGGACACTCCTCTGGAAACACCATATATTTT. This codes for CASSKRWGHSSGNTIYF.

The gene calls are TRBV10-3 and TRBJ2-3; a weak D match, TRBD2 (6 bases). The V gene's germline CDR1 is ENHRY and CDR2 SYGVKD. Trimming stripped 4 bases from V and 0 bases from J, with 17 bases between. The length of the CDR3 is 17 residues. The CDR3 protein is CAISAAGKITSTDTQYF. DNA of the CDR3: TGTGCCATCAGTGCGGCGGGAAAGATCACTAGCACAGATACGCAGTATTTT.

This chain joins TRBV27 and TRBJ2-1, with 12 positions matching TRBD2. V lost 0 bases and J lost 2; bases outside the gene matches: 8. Looked up from germline, CDR1 is MNHEY and CDR2 is SMNVEV (reference sequence). This CDR3 is built from 19 residues. The CDR3 spells CASSLSKLAGGPPYNEQFF. The CDR3 DNA follows: TGTGCCAGCAGTTTATCGAAGCTAGCGGGAGGGCCACCCTACAATGAGCAGTTCTTC.

V gene TRBV27 combines with J gene TRBJ2-7, with 9 bases aligning to TRBD2. In germline, CDR1 is MNHEY, CDR2 SMNVEV (reference sequence). V lost 5 bases to trimming and J lost 7 bases; unmatched junction nucleotides: 21. This CDR3 contains 18 residues. The CDR3 DNA reads TGTGCCAGCAGTCTCCACGTCGCCGCTAGCGGGAATCTTAGAGAGCAGTACTTC. Translation: CASSLHVAASGNLREQYF.

The chain carries TRBV11-2 and TRBJ2-7; D not resolved. Germline assignment: CDR1 SGHAT and CDR2 FQNNGV. V lost 0 bases to trimming and J lost 7 bases, with 13 bases between them. The CDR3 is 14 amino acids. The CDR3 region has the DNA TGTGCCAGCAGCTTAGATACACGCCCGGGTGAGCAGTACTTC. Its translation: CASSLDTRPGEQYF.

The chain is built from TRBV11-2 and TRBJ2-7; a weak D match, TRBD2 (5 bases). With 3 bases removed from V and 5 bases from J, the gap between germline ends came to 23 bases. There are 17 residues in the CDR3. Germline V CDR1 and CDR2: SGHAT, FQNNGV. In nucleotides, the CDR3 is TGTGCCAGCAGCTTTGGTCTAGCTGCTGGGGTTGAGGACGAGCAGTACTTC. It encodes CASSFGLAAGVEDEQYF.

The J gene is TRBJ2-3, the V gene TRBV5-8; TRBD1 is a possible D gene (6 bases). The CDR3 is 11 amino acids. Trimming removed 2 bases at V and 8 bases at J, with 6 bases between. CDR1 and CDR2 (germline): SGHTS, YDEGEE. In nucleotides, the CDR3 is TGTGCCAGCAGCTTCAGGGGTACGCAGTATTTT. Translation: CASSFRGTQYF.

J is TRBJ1-4 and V is TRBV28; 9 positions match TRBD1. Looked up from germline, CDR1 is MDHEN and CDR2 is SYDVKM. The V gene end was trimmed by 3 bases and the J gene end by 5 bases; junction bases not matched to a gene: 10. This CDR3 is 17 amino acids long. CDR3 region: CASSFSRQGGENEKLFF. In DNA, the CDR3 is TGTGCCAGCAGTTTCTCTAGACAGGGGGGGGAAAATGAAAAACTGTTTTTT.

For the CDR3, the DNA is TGTGCCAGCAGCCAAGGCTCATCCCAGAGGGCAGATACGCAGTATTTT. Encoded protein: CASSQGSSQRADTQYF. V usage is TRBV4-2 and J usage is TRBJ2-3; possibly TRBD2 for D (5 bases). Germline CDR1 LGHNA, CDR2 YNFKEQ. The CDR3 covers 16 residues. Trimming shortened V by 1 base and J by 4 bases, and 15 bases separated the two germline ends.

V is TRBV5-6 and J is TRBJ2-7; 11 nucleotides match TRBD2. Germline CDR1 reads SGHDT; CDR2 reads YYEEEE. V shed 6 bases, J shed 3 bases, and the junction held 5 bases outside the gene matches. There are 14 residues in the CDR3. CDR3 loop: CASTSLAGDYEQYF. In DNA, the CDR3 is TGTGCCAGCACCTCACTAGCGGGAGACTACGAGCAGTACTTC. The entire variable domain, with the rest obtained from reference TRBV5-6 and TRBJ2-7, is as follows: DAGVTQSPTHLIKTRGQQVTLRCSPKSGHDTVSWYQQALGQGPQFIFQYYEEEERQRGNFPDRFSGHQFPNYSSELNVNALLLGDSALYLCASTSLAGDYEQYFGPGTRLTVT.

CDR3 sequence: CASREDMGQRGSKPPYEQYF. For the CDR3, the DNA is TGTGCCAGCAGGGAGGACATGGGACAGAGGGGGTCAAAGCCCCCCTACGAGCAGTACTTC. The chain is built from TRBV2 and TRBJ2-7; the match to TRBD1 covers 7 bases. Per the germline V gene, CDR1 is SNHLY and CDR2 is FYNNEI. The CDR3 loop spans 20 amino acids. J was trimmed by 2 bases and V by 6 bases; bases with no gene match: 25.

J is TRBJ2-1 and V is TRBV27, with 10 bases that match TRBD2. CDR1 is MNHEY and CDR2 is SMNVEV in the germline V gene (reference sequence). The CDR3 is made up of 18 amino acids. After removal of 0 bases from V and 7 bases from J, the junction contained 12 bases not matched to a gene. CDR3 DNA: TGTGCCAGCAGTTTATCCCGTAGCGGGAGGAGTAACAGGAATGAGCAGTTCTTC. Its translation is CASSLSRSGRSNRNEQFF.